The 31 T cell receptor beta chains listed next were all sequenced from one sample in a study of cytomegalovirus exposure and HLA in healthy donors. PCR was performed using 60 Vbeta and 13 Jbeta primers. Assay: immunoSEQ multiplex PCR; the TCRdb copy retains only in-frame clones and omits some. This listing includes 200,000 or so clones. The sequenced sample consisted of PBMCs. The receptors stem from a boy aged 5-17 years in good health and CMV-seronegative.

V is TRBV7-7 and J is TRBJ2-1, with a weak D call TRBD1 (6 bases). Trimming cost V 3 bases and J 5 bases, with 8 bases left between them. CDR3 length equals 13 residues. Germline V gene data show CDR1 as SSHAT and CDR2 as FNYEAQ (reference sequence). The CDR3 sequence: CASSFDRNNEQFF. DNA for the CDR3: TGTGCCAGCAGCTTCGACAGGAACAATGAGCAGTTCTTC. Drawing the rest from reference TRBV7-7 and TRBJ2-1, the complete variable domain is GAGVSQSPRYKVTKRGQDVTLRCDPISSHATLYWYQQALGQGPEFLTYFNYEAQPDKSGLPSDRFSAERPEGSISTLTIQRTEQRDSAMYRCASSFDRNNEQFFGPGTRLTVL.

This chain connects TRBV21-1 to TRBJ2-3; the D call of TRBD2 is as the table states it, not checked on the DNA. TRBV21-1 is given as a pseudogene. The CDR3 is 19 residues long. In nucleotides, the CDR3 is TGTGCCAGCAGCAAAGTACTCGGGGGGGCCGAAAATAGCACAGATACGCAGTATTTT. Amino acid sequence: CASSKVLGGAENSTDTQYF.

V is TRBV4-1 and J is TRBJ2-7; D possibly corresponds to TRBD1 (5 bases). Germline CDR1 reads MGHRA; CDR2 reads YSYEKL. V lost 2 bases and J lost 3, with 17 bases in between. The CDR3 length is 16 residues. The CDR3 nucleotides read TGCGCCAGCAGCCAATTAGTCTCTGGACAAGACTACGAGCAGTACTTC. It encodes CASSQLVSGQDYEQYF.

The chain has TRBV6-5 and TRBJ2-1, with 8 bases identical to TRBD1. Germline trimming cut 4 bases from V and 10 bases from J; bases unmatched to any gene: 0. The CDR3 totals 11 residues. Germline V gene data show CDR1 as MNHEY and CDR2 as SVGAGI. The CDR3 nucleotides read TGTGCCAGCAGTTCAGGGGGCGAGCAGTTCTTC. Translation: CASSSGGEQFF.

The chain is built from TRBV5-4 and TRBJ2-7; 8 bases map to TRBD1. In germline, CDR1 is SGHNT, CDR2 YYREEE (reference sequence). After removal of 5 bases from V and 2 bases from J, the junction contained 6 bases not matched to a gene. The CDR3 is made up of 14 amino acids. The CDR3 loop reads CASRDDRGTYEQYF. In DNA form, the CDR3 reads TGTGCCAGCAGGGACGACAGGGGAACCTACGAGCAGTACTTC.

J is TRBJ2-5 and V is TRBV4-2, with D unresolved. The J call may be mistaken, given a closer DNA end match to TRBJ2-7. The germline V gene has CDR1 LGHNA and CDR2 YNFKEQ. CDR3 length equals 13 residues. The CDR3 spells CASSLQRSYEQYF. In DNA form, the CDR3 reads TGTGCCAGCAGCCTCCAACGGTCCTACGAGCAGTACTTC.

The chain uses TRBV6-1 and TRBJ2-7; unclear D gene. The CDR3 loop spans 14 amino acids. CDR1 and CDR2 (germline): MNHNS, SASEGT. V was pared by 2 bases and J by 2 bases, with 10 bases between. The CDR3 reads CASSETAATYEQYF. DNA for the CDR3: TGTGCCAGCAGTGAAACGGCGGCAACCTACGAGCAGTACTTC.

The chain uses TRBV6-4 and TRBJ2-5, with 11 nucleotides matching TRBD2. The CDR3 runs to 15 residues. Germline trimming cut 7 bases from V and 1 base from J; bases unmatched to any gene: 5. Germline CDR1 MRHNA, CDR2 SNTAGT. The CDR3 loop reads CASNPSGGSQETQYF. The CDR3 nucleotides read TGTGCCAGCAACCCTAGCGGGGGGAGCCAAGAGACCCAGTACTTC.

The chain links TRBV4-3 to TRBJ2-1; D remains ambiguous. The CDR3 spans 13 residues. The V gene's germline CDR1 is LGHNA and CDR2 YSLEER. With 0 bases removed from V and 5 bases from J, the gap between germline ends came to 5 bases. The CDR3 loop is CASSQETDNEQFF. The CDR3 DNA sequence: TGCGCCAGCAGCCAAGAAACAGACAATGAGCAGTTCTTC.

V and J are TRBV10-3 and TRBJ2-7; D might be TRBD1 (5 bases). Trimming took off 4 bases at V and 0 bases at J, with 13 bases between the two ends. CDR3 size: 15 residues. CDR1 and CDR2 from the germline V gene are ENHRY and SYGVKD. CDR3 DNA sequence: TGTGCCATCAGTGTGGGGCTGGCTTCCTCCTACGAGCAGTACTTC. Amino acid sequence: CAISVGLASSYEQYF.

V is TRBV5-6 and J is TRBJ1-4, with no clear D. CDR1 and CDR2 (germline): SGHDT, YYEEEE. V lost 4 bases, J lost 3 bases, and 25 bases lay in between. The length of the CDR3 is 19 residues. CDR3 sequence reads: CASSLKGALIPLSNEKLFF. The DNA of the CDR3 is TGTGCCAGCAGCCTAAAAGGTGCACTAATCCCCCTATCTAATGAAAAACTGTTTTTT.

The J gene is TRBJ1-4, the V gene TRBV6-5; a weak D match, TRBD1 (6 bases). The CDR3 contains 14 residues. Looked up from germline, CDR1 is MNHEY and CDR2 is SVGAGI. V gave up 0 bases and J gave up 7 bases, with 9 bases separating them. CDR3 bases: TGTGCCAGCAGTTACTCGCAGGGGAGTGAAAAACTGTTTTTT. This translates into CASSYSQGSEKLFF.

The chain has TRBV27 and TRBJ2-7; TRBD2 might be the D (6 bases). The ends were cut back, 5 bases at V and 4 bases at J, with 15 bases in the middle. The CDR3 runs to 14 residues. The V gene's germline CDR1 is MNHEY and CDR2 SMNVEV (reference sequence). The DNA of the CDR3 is TGTGCCAGCAGTCTCGGGAGCGGGCGATACGAGCAGTACTTC. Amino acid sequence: CASSLGSGRYEQYF.

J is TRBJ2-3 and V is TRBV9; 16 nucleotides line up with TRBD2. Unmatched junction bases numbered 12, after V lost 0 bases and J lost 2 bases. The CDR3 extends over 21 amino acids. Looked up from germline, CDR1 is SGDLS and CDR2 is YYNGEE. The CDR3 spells CASSVGGTSGGVTPLTDTQYF. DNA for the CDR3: TGTGCCAGCAGCGTAGGTGGGACTAGCGGGGGGGTTACCCCCCTCACAGATACGCAGTATTTT.

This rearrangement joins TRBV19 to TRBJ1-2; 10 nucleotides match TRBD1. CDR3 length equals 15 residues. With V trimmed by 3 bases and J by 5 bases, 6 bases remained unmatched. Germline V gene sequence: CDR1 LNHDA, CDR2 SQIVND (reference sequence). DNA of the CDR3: TGTGCCAGTAGTATGAGACAGGGGGCGGGTTATGGCTACACCTTC. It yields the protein CASSMRQGAGYGYTF.

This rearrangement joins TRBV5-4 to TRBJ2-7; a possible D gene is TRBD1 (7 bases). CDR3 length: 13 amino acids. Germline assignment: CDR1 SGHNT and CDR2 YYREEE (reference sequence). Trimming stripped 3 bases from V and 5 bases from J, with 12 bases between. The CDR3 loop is CASSSRGVHEQYF. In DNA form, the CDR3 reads TGTGCCAGCAGCTCCAGGGGGGTACACGAGCAGTACTTC.

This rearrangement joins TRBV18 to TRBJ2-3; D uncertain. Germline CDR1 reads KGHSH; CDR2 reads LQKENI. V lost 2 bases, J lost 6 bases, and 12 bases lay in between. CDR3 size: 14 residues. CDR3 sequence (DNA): TGTGCCAGCTCACCAGACGGGTCCGGTGATACGCAGTATTTT. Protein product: CASSPDGSGDTQYF.

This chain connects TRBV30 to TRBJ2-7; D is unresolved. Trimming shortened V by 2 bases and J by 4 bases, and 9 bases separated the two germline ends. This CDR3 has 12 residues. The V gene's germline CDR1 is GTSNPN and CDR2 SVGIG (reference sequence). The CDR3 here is CAWSPLRYEQYF. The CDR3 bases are TGTGCCTGGAGTCCCCTCCGGTACGAGCAGTACTTC.

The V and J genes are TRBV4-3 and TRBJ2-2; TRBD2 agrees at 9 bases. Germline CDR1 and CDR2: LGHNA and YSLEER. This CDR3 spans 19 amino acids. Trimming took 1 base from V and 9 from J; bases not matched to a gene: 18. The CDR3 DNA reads TGCGCCAGCAGCCAAGCGCATCGTCGTGGACTAGCGCAGGCCCGGGAGCTGTTTTTT. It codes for CASSQAHRRGLAQARELFF.

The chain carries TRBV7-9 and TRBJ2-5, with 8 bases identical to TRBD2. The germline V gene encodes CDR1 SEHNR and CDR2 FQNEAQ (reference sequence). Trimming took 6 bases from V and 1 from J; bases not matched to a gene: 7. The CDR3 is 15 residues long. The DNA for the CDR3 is TGTGCCAGCAGTGATCCCCGGGGGGGCCAAGAGACCCAGTACTTC. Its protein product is CASSDPRGGQETQYF.

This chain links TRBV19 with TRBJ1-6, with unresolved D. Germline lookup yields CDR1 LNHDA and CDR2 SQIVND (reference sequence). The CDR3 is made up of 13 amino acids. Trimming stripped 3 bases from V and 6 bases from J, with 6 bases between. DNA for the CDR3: TGTGCCAGTAGTATCAGGTTTAATTCACCCCTCCACTTT. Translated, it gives CASSIRFNSPLHF.

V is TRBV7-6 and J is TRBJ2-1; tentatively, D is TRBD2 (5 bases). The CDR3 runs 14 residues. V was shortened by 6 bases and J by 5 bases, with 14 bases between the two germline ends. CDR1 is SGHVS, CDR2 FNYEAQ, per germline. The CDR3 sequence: CASSRRLNNNEQFF. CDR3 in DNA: TGTGCCAGCAGTCGGAGACTAAATAACAATGAGCAGTTCTTC.

The CDR3 loop is CASSLAGGTGELFF. The CDR3 nucleotides read TGTGCCAGCAGCTTAGCAGGGGGCACCGGGGAGCTGTTTTTT. V is TRBV7-2 and J is TRBJ2-2, with TRBD1 as a possible D gene (6 bases). Trimming pared 0 bases from V and 4 bases from J, leaving 6 bases between. This CDR3 has 14 amino acids. From germline, CDR1 is SGHTA and CDR2 FQGNSA.

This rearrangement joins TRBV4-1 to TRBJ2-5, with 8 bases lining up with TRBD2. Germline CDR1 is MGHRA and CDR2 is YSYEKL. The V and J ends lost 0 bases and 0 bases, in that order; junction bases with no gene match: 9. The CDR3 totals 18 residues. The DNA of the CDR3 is TGCGCCAGCAGCCAAGAGGGTCTGGGAGCGGGGGACCAAGAGACCCAGTACTTC. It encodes CASSQEGLGAGDQETQYF.

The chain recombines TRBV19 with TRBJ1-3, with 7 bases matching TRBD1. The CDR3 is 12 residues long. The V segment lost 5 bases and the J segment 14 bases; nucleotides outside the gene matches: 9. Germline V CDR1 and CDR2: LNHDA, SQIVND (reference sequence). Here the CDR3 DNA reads TGTGCCAGTAGTCCGCAGGAGGGGGCTGTATATTTT. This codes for CASSPQEGAVYF.

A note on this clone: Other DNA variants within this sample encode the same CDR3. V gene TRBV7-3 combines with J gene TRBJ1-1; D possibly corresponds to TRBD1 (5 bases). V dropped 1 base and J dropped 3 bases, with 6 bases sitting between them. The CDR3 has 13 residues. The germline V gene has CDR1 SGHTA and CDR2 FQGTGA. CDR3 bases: TGTGCCAGCAGCTTAAGGGGGGACACTGAAGCTTTCTTT. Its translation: CASSLRGDTEAFF.

CDR3 in DNA: TGTGCCAGTACACAGACGGAAGGGAACACTGAAGCTTTCTTT. This sequence encodes CASTQTEGNTEAFF. The rearrangement uses TRBV19 and TRBJ1-1; D unresolved. Trimming removed 7 bases from V and 1 base from J, with 13 bases in between. Germline V CDR1 and CDR2: LNHDA, SQIVND (reference sequence). The CDR3 consists of 14 residues.

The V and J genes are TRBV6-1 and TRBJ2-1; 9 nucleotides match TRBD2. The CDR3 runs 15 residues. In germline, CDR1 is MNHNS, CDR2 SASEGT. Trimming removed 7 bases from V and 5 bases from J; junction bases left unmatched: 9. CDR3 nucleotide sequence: TGTGCCAGCATGGAAGGAGCGGGGGGTCACAATGAGCAGTTCTTC. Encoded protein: CASMEGAGGHNEQFF.

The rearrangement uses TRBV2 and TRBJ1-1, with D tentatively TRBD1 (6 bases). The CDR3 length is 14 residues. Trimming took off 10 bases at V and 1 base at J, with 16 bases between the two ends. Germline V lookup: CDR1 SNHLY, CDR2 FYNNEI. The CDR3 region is CATQSGTRNTEAFF. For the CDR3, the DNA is TGTGCCACCCAATCCGGGACAAGGAACACTGAAGCTTTCTTT.

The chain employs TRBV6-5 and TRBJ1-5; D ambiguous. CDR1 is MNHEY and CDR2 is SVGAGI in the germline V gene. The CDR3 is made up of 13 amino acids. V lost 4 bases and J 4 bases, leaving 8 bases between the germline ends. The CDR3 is CASSWAGNQPQHF. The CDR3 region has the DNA TGTGCCAGCAGTTGGGCAGGTAATCAGCCCCAGCATTTT.

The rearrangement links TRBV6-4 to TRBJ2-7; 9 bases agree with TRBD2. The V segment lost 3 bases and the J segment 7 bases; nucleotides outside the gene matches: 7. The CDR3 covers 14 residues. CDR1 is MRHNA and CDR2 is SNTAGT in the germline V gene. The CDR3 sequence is CASSDIAGDAEQYF. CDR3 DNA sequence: TGTGCCAGCAGTGATATAGCGGGGGATGCGGAGCAGTACTTC.